Shown below are 27 T cell receptor beta chains from a single sample sequenced in a study of blood T cell repertoires in COVID-19. Sequencing was performed with immunoSEQ multiplex PCR; in TCRdb, only in-frame clones are kept and a portion is missing. The sample records about 170,000 clones, 85% to 90% being singletons. Sequences were obtained from peripheral blood. The source of these receptors is a middle-aged man who had recovered from COVID-19.

This rearrangement joins TRBV9 to TRBJ2-1; 8 bases are a match to TRBD2. The CDR3 consists of 15 residues. The V gene end was trimmed by 7 bases and the J gene end by 3 bases; junction bases not matched to a gene: 9. CDR1 and CDR2 from the germline V gene are SGDLS and YYNGEE. CDR3: CASGKTSEIYNEQFF. The CDR3 nucleotides read TGTGCCAGCGGCAAGACTAGCGAGATCTACAATGAGCAGTTCTTC.

The CDR3 DNA reads as TGTGCCATCAGTGAGCTGGGCAGGCAAGAGACCCAGTACTTC. Protein sequence: CAISELGRQETQYF. This chain connects TRBV10-3 to TRBJ2-5; D gene unclear. Germline CDR1 is ENHRY and CDR2 is SYGVKD. V lost 2 bases to trimming and J lost 2 bases, with 9 bases between them. This CDR3 spans 14 amino acids.

V usage is TRBV18 and J usage is TRBJ1-1, with 8 bases that match TRBD1. Germline V gene lookup returns CDR1 KGHSH and CDR2 LQKENI. With V trimmed by 6 bases and J by 6 bases, 9 bases remained unmatched. The CDR3 spans 14 residues. CDR3 amino acids: CASSYSQGAAEAFF. The CDR3 DNA follows: TGTGCCAGCTCTTATTCCCAGGGGGCGGCTGAAGCTTTCTTT.

This clone is a singleton in its sample. V is TRBV18 and J is TRBJ2-5, with 10 bases lining up with TRBD1. This CDR3 is 15 amino acids long. Germline assignment: CDR1 KGHSH and CDR2 LQKENI. Germline trimming cut 4 bases from V and 2 bases from J; bases unmatched to any gene: 4. The CDR3 coding sequence is TGTGCCAGCTCACGTGGGACAGGGGCTCAAGAGACCCAGTACTTC. It yields the protein CASSRGTGAQETQYF. The full variable domain, its missing parts supplied by reference TRBV18 and TRBJ2-5, is NAGVMQNPRHLVRRRGQEARLRCSPMKGHSHVYWYRQLPEEGLKFMVYLQKENIIDESGMPKERFSAEFPKEGPSILRIQQVVRGDSAAYFCASSRGTGAQETQYFGPGTRLLVL.

V usage is TRBV6-5 and J usage is TRBJ2-4; 12 bases line up with TRBD1. The ends lost 4 bases at V and 1 base at J; junction bases unmatched: 2. The CDR3 spans 16 residues. CDR1 and CDR2 (germline): MNHEY, SVGAGI. CDR3 amino acids: CASSSGQGAAKNIQYF. CDR3 nucleotide sequence: TGTGCCAGCAGTTCGGGACAGGGGGCCGCCAAAAACATTCAGTACTTC.

The J gene is TRBJ1-5, the V gene TRBV9, with a possible D match to TRBD1 (6 bases). The CDR3 extends over 14 amino acids. Trimming took 2 bases from V and 5 from J, leaving 11 bases between them. Germline CDR1 and CDR2: SGDLS and YYNGEE. The CDR3 DNA reads as TGTGCCAGCAGCGTCTTGGACAGTGATCAGCCCCAGCATTTT. Translated: CASSVLDSDQPQHF.

The V gene is TRBV7-6, the J gene TRBJ2-1; 7 positions match TRBD1. J lost 2 bases, V lost 5 bases, and 3 bases had no gene match. This CDR3 contains 14 residues. Germline loops: CDR1 SGHVS, CDR2 FNYEAQ. The CDR3 sequence: CASSDRETYNEQFF. Written as DNA, the CDR3 is TGTGCCAGCAGCGACAGGGAGACCTACAATGAGCAGTTCTTC.

This clone was recorded once. The chain is built from TRBV29-1 and TRBJ1-1, with 9 bases identical to TRBD1. The CDR3 length is 13 residues. V shed 7 bases and J 1 base; nucleotides not matched to a gene: 4. CDR1 and CDR2 (germline): SQVTM, ANQGSEA. CDR3 residues: CSATTGGNTEAFF. CDR3 bases: TGCAGCGCCACGACAGGGGGGAACACTGAAGCTTTCTTT. Full variable domain (remainder filled in from reference TRBV29-1 and TRBJ1-1): SAVISQKPSRDICQRGTSLTIQCQVDSQVTMMFWYRQQPGQSLTLIATANQGSEATYESGFVIDKFPISRPNLTFSTLTVSNMSPEDSSIYLCSATTGGNTEAFFGQGTRLTVV.

This chain links TRBV7-2 with TRBJ1-4; TRBD1 matches at 8 bases. The CDR3 runs to 15 residues. V lost 4 bases, J lost 4 bases, and 5 bases stayed unmatched. Germline CDR1 SGHTA, CDR2 FQGNSA. CDR3 protein: CASSSNRGGNEKLFF. CDR3 nucleotide sequence: TGTGCCAGCAGCTCAAACAGGGGGGGTAATGAAAAACTGTTTTTT.

The V gene is TRBV9, the J gene TRBJ1-1; the D gene is possibly TRBD1 (6 bases). The CDR3 spans 15 residues. Trimming removed 5 bases at V and 0 bases at J, with 14 bases between. The germline V gene has CDR1 SGDLS and CDR2 YYNGEE. CDR3 nucleotides: TGTGCCAGCAGTCCCGGGGGGCGCATGAACACTGAAGCTTTCTTT. Translating gives CASSPGGRMNTEAFF.

The V and J genes are TRBV3-1 (or the pseudogene TRBV3-2) and TRBJ2-6; 8 nucleotides agree with TRBD2. Per the germline V gene, CDR1 is LGHDT and CDR2 is YNNKEL (reference sequence). The V gene end was trimmed by 0 bases and the J gene end by 3 bases; junction bases not matched to a gene: 13. This CDR3 spans 20 amino acids. CDR3 residues: CASSQDGLGSGNCGANVLTF. In nucleotides, the CDR3 is TGTGCCAGCAGCCAAGACGGGTTGGGTAGCGGGAATTGTGGGGCCAACGTCCTGACTTTC.

This clone was detected once. The chain has TRBV2 and TRBJ2-4, with D tentatively TRBD1 (5 bases). V lost 5 bases, J lost 5 bases, and 13 bases lay in between. The germline gives CDR1 SNHLY, CDR2 FYNNEI. The CDR3 loop spans 14 amino acids. CDR3 residues: CASSFGPGQNIQYF. The CDR3 bases are TGTGCCAGCAGTTTTGGTCCAGGGCAAAACATTCAGTACTTC.

The CDR3 is CASSEGLTRGYTF. As DNA, the CDR3 is TGCGCCAGCAGTGAGGGACTCACTCGCGGCTACACCTTC. This sequence joins TRBV10-1 and TRBJ1-2; D is unclear. The CDR3 contains 13 residues. The V end lost 2 bases, the J end lost 8 bases, and 12 bases lay between the germline ends. The germline V gene has CDR1 WNHNN and CDR2 SYGVQD (reference sequence).

V and J are TRBV5-4 and TRBJ2-1, with D possibly matching TRBD2 (6 bases). Germline-derived CDR1 and CDR2 are SGHNT and YYREEE (reference sequence). With 5 bases removed from V and 6 bases from J, the gap between germline ends came to 18 bases. The CDR3 consists of 15 residues. The DNA of the CDR3 is TGTGCCAGCAGGGAGGGCCTCCCACCGGGCAATGAGCAGTTCTTC. Translating gives CASREGLPPGNEQFF.

The CDR3 DNA reads as TGTGCCAGCAGCTTTATCAGGTCGCTGAACACTGAAGCTTTCTTT. This translates into CASSFIRSLNTEAFF. The chain joins TRBV11-2 to TRBJ1-1, with D hard to call. V lost 3 bases and J 0 bases, leaving 11 bases between the germline ends. This CDR3 comprises 15 residues. Germline lookup yields CDR1 SGHAT and CDR2 FQNNGV.

This clone has a single count. The chain links TRBV3-1 (or the pseudogene TRBV3-2) to TRBJ2-1; TRBD1 aligns across 8 bases. The germline V gene encodes CDR1 LGHDT and CDR2 YNNKEL (reference sequence). The CDR3 length is 15 residues. Trimming at V came to 3 bases and at J to 7 bases, leaving 8 bases not matched to a gene. The chain's CDR3 is CASSQRPGGLNEQFF. CDR3 bases: TGTGCCAGCAGCCAGAGACCAGGGGGCTTGAATGAGCAGTTCTTC.

This chain joins TRBV5-1 and TRBJ1-1, with D possibly TRBD1 on 5 matching bases. Germline lookup yields CDR1 SGHRS and CDR2 YFSETQ. This CDR3 contains 14 residues. V dropped 4 bases and J dropped 9 bases, with 19 bases sitting between them. The CDR3 DNA reads as TGCGCCAGCAGCCTGGGGGAAGGGAGGCCCCAAGCTTTCTTT. This gives the protein CASSLGEGRPQAFF.

The CDR3 here is CASSESQVFFSGANVLTF. In nucleotides, the CDR3 is TGTGCCAGCTCCGAGAGCCAGGTTTTTTTCTCTGGGGCCAACGTCCTGACTTTC. This chain uses TRBV19 with TRBJ2-6, with D uncertain. The V end lost 9 bases, the J end lost 0 bases, and 21 bases lay between the germline ends. CDR1 and CDR2 from the germline V gene are LNHDA and SQIVND (reference sequence). This CDR3 spans 18 amino acids. Using reference TRBV19 and TRBJ2-6 for the parts outside the CDR3, the full variable domain is DGGITQSPKYLFRKEGQNVTLSCEQNLNHDAMYWYRQDPGQGLRLIYYSQIVNDFQKGDIAEGYSVSREKKESFPLTVTSAQKNPTAFYLCASSESQVFFSGANVLTFGAGSRLTVL.

The rearrangement joins TRBV30 to TRBJ1-2; no definite D call. Germline CDR1 GTSNPN, CDR2 SVGIG (reference sequence). This CDR3 spans 11 amino acids. V was pared by 0 bases and J by 10 bases, with 9 bases between. CDR3 sequence: CAWSVPGNYTF. CDR3 nucleotide sequence: TGTGCCTGGAGTGTACCGGGTAACTACACCTTC. Variable domain in full (rest from reference TRBV30 and TRBJ1-2): SQTIHQWPATLVQPVGSPLSLECTVEGTSNPNLYWYRQAAGRGLQLLFYSVGIGQISSEVPQNLSASRPQDRQFILSSKKLLLSDSGFYLCAWSVPGNYTFGSGTRLTVV.

This clone showed up just once. The genes are TRBV9 and TRBJ2-1, with D perhaps TRBD1 (8 bases). This CDR3 region has 18 residues. The V end lost 4 bases, the J end lost 4 bases, and 24 bases lay between the germline ends. Germline CDR1 SGDLS, CDR2 YYNGEE. DNA for the CDR3: TGTGCCAGCAGCTTCAGGACAGGGAGGGTAACGGGGTACAATGAGCAGTTCTTC. This gives the protein CASSFRTGRVTGYNEQFF.

V is TRBV9 and J is TRBJ2-7; TRBD1 agrees at 11 bases. In germline, CDR1 is SGDLS, CDR2 YYNGEE. Losses at the gene ends were 2 bases for V and 7 bases for J; bases not matched to a gene: 2. This CDR3 is built from 13 residues. The CDR3 nucleotides read TGTGCCAGCAGCGTTGGGACAGGGGGTGAGCAGTACTTC. This translates into CASSVGTGGEQYF.

The J gene is TRBJ2-5, the V gene TRBV6-6; the match to TRBD2 covers 10 bases. The CDR3 contains 14 residues. Unmatched junction bases numbered 6, after V lost 7 bases and J lost 4 bases. CDR1 is MNHNY and CDR2 is SVGAGI in the germline V gene (reference sequence). In DNA form, the CDR3 reads TGTGCCAGCACACTAGCGGGGAATACAGAGACCCAGTACTTC. Residues: CASTLAGNTETQYF.

The chain joins TRBV28 to TRBJ2-1, with 8 bases identical to TRBD1. This CDR3 spans 13 amino acids. The J segment lost 12 bases and the V segment lost 8 bases, leaving 12 bases of the junction unmatched. CDR1 is MDHEN, CDR2 SYDVKM, per germline. The DNA for the CDR3 is TGTGCCAGCTATGGGACAGGCTGGGAGGCGCAGTTCTTC. Translating it yields CASYGTGWEAQFF.

Here the CDR3 reads CASSLFQLAGGYTDTQYF. CDR3 in DNA: TGTGCCAGCAGTTTATTTCAGCTAGCGGGGGGGTACACAGATACGCAGTATTTT. The V and J genes are TRBV27 and TRBJ2-3; 12 nucleotides agree with TRBD2. CDR3 length: 18 amino acids. Losses at the gene ends were 1 base for V and 2 bases for J; bases not matched to a gene: 7. From germline, CDR1 is MNHEY and CDR2 SMNVEV (reference sequence).

V and J are TRBV19 and TRBJ2-1; 9 nucleotides align to TRBD1. This CDR3 spans 16 amino acids. Germline-derived CDR1 and CDR2 are LNHDA and SQIVND (reference sequence). J gave up 9 bases and V 5 bases, and 14 bases lay outside the gene matches. The CDR3 DNA is TGTGCCAGTAGTCTAGGCGGGACAGGGTTTCGGGTTGAGCAGTTCTTC. This gives the protein CASSLGGTGFRVEQFF.

The rearrangement joins TRBV14 to TRBJ2-3; TRBD1 matches at 7 bases. Germline V gives CDR1 SGHDN, CDR2 FVKESK. CDR3 length: 15 residues. V was pared by 3 bases and J by 4 bases, with 7 bases of the junction left unmatched. CDR3 bases: TGTGCCAGCAGCCAGACAGGGAGTTGGGCAGATACGCAGTATTTT. Translation: CASSQTGSWADTQYF.

The rearrangement links TRBV7-2 to TRBJ1-4; 9 positions match TRBD1. This CDR3 contains 16 residues. Trimming took 3 bases from V and 8 from J; bases not matched to a gene: 10. Germline values: CDR1 SGHTA, CDR2 FQGNSA. In DNA, the CDR3 is TGTGCCAGCAGCTTGGGGAGGACAGGGGAGCGGGAAAAACTGTTTTTT. This gives the protein CASSLGRTGEREKLFF.